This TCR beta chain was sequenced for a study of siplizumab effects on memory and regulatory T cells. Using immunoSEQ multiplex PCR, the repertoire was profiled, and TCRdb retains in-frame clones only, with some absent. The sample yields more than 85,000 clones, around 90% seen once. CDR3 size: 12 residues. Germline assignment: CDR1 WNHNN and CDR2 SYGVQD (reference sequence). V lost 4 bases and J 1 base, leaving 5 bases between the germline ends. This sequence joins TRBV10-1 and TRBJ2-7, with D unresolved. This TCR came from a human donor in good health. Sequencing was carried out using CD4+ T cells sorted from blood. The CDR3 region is CASSVNSYEQYF. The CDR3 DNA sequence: TGCGCCAGCAGTGTGAATTCCTACGAGCAGTACTTC.